These T cell receptor beta chains were read from a single sample in a study of CD4 T cells in relation to SARS-CoV-2 and coronaviruses. Their cognate antigens are unknown. Sequencing used immunoSEQ multiplex PCR; TCRdb keeps in-frame clones, though not all of them. This sample has under 14,000 clones, with over 70% found just once. The sequencing input was CD4+ T cells from PBMCs, cultured in vitro. The receptors come from a human donor in good health. The CDR3 runs from the conserved cysteine through the conserved F or W. A D gene is named only where the DNA matches it firmly. Rows give clone size only sometimes, using once, few, many, or a class for an expanded clone.

j_gene,len,v_gene,d_gene,abundance,CDR3aa,CDR3nt
TRBJ1-2,14,TRBV28,-,few,CASSTSGPNYGYTF,TGTGCCAGCAGTACCTCGGGGCCTAACTATGGCTACACCTTC
TRBJ1-2,13,TRBV25-1,-,-,CATTGIGGYGYTF,TGTGCCACCACAGGGATTGGGGGCTATGGCTACACCTTC
TRBJ2-7,13,TRBV25-1,TRBD2,-,CASSPSGDYEQYF,TGTGCCAGCAGCCCTAGCGGGGACTACGAGCAGTACTTC
TRBJ2-5,16,TRBV7-2,-,-,CASSLEASLYQETQYF,TGTGCCAGCAGCCTAGAGGCTAGCTTGTACCAAGAGACCCAGTACTTC
TRBJ1-1,14,TRBV9,TRBD1,-,CASSFGTANTEAFF,TGTGCCAGCTCTTTCGGGACAGCGAACACTGAAGCTTTCTTT
TRBJ2-4,14,TRBV7-2,TRBD1,-,CASSSRRGKDIQYF,TGTGCCAGCAGCTCTCGCAGGGGGAAGGACATTCAGTACTTC
TRBJ2-3,14,TRBV12-5,-,-,CASGQDSRTDTQYF,TGTGCTAGTGGTCAGGACTCTCGCACAGATACGCAGTATTTT
TRBJ2-1,19,TRBV6-2/TRBV6-3,-,-,CASSYPEEGGSDSYNEQFF,TGTGCCAGCAGTTACCCGGAGGAGGGTGGGAGCGATTCCTACAATGAGCAGTTCTTC
TRBJ2-3,16,TRBV5-1,TRBD2,-,CASSRGTSGSTDTQYF,TGCGCCAGCAGCCGCGGGACTAGCGGGAGCACAGATACGCAGTATTTT
TRBJ1-1,15,TRBV5-1,TRBD1,-,CASSYGQGGNTEAFF,TGCGCCAGCAGCTACGGACAGGGCGGAAACACTGAAGCTTTCTTT
TRBJ2-1,15,TRBV2,-,-,CASSEGGIPYNEQFF,TGTGCCAGCAGTGAAGGGGGTATTCCCTACAATGAGCAGTTCTTC
TRBJ1-3,13,TRBV10-3,-,-,CAISLGPGNTIYF,TGTGCCATCAGTTTGGGACCTGGAAACACCATATATTTT
TRBJ2-7,15,TRBV5-1,-,-,CASSSQGSGTNEQYF,TGCGCCAGCAGCTCCCAGGGTTCCGGCACTAACGAGCAGTACTTC
TRBJ1-6,17,TRBV7-8,-,-,CASSPLGGASVRSPLHF,TGTGCCAGCAGCCCCCTGGGGGGAGCGTCGGTTCGATCACCCCTCCACTTT
TRBJ1-6,16,TRBV6-5,-,few,CASSFVGGNSNSPLHF,TGTGCCAGCAGTTTCGTCGGTGGTAACTCCAATTCACCCCTCCACTTT
TRBJ1-1,12,TRBV27,-,once,CASRGRFTEAFF,TGTGCCAGTAGAGGAAGGTTCACTGAAGCTTTCTTT
TRBJ1-5,15,TRBV18,TRBD1,-,CASSPQGTDNQPQHF,TGTGCCAGCTCACCACAGGGGACAGACAATCAGCCCCAGCATTTT
TRBJ2-7,13,TRBV6-2/TRBV6-3,-,-,CASSRDNNYEQYF,TGTGCCAGCAGTAGGGACAATAACTACGAGCAGTACTTC
TRBJ1-1,15,TRBV7-2,-,once,CASSSGAGMNTEAFF,TGTGCCAGCAGCTCTGGGGCGGGGATGAACACTGAAGCTTTCTTT
TRBJ2-7,12,TRBV10-2,-,few,CATRPGLGEQYF,TGCGCCACCCGGCCGGGACTCGGAGAGCAGTACTTC
TRBJ2-2,15,TRBV3-1/TRBV3-2,-,once,CASSQSPQATGELFF,TGTGCCAGCAGCCAAAGTCCCCAGGCCACCGGGGAGCTGTTTTTT
TRBJ2-1,16,TRBV4-3,TRBD2,-,CASSLTRGGSYNEQFF,TGCGCCAGCAGCCTCACTCGGGGGGGATCCTACAATGAGCAGTTCTTC
TRBJ1-5,14,TRBV6-5,-,-,CASSGQYSNQPQHF,TGTGCCAGCAGCGGACAGTATAGCAATCAGCCCCAGCATTTT
TRBJ2-4,15,TRBV12-5,TRBD1,few,CASAGTAAGKNIQYF,TGTGCTAGTGCTGGGACAGCGGCAGGGAAAAACATTCAGTACTTC
TRBJ1-2,13,TRBV7-2,TRBD1,-,CASRLNRGDGYTF,TGTGCCAGCAGGCTTAACAGGGGCGATGGCTACACCTTC
TRBJ1-6,12,TRBV30,-,-,CAWVTRGSPLHF,TGTGCCTGGGTGACTAGAGGTTCACCCCTCCACTTT
TRBJ2-7,15,TRBV4-2,TRBD2,-,CASSPLLAGENEQYF,TGTGCCAGCAGCCCTCTACTAGCGGGAGAGAACGAGCAGTACTTC
TRBJ1-2,13,TRBV2,-,-,CASSAGLRGGYTF,TGTGCCAGCAGTGCGGGGCTTCGGGGTGGCTACACCTTC
TRBJ2-3,21,TRBV10-3,-,-,CAISGVATKSAVPMPTDTQYF,TGTGCCATCAGTGGGGTCGCTACAAAGAGCGCGGTACCCATGCCCACAGATACGCAGTATTTT
TRBJ1-3,16,TRBV5-1,TRBD1,few,CASSLRQGFSGNTIYF,TGCGCCAGCAGCCTCAGACAGGGGTTCTCTGGAAACACCATATATTTT
TRBJ1-2,11,TRBV4-3,-,-,CASSQTYGYTF,TGCGCCAGCAGCCAAACTTATGGCTACACCTTC
TRBJ2-7,15,TRBV3-1/TRBV3-2,-,-,CASSQGSVPGYEQYF,TGTGCCAGCAGCCAAGGCTCAGTCCCCGGCTACGAGCAGTACTTC
TRBJ2-1,15,TRBV5-6,TRBD2,-,CASSPGLAGYNEQFF,TGTGCCAGCAGCCCTGGACTAGCGGGTTACAATGAGCAGTTCTTC
TRBJ1-1,15,TRBV12-5,-,-,CASGSPHLEVAEAFF,TGTGCTAGTGGTTCCCCTCACTTAGAAGTCGCTGAAGCTTTCTTT
TRBJ2-5,11,TRBV6-2/TRBV6-3,-,-,CASSHGETQYF,TGTGCCAGCAGTCACGGAGAGACCCAGTACTTC
TRBJ2-7,13,TRBV10-1,-,few,CASSPGDGTEQYF,TGCGCCAGCAGTCCGGGGGACGGTACCGAGCAGTACTTC
TRBJ2-4,14,TRBV7-2,-,-,CASSLRDRENIQYF,TGTGCCAGCAGCTTAAGGGACCGTGAAAACATTCAGTACTTC
TRBJ2-1,13,TRBV5-1,-,-,CASSLELDNEQFF,TGCGCCAGCAGCTTGGAACTGGACAATGAGCAGTTCTTC
TRBJ2-1,17,TRBV7-9,TRBD2,-,CASSLRTLAGDGDEQFF,TGTGCCAGCAGCCTCCGAACTCTAGCGGGAGATGGAGATGAGCAGTTCTTC
TRBJ2-5,14,TRBV19,TRBD1,once,CASSKGQVGETQYF,TGTGCCAGTAGTAAAGGACAGGTTGGGGAGACCCAGTACTTC
TRBJ2-7,17,TRBV18,TRBD1,-,CASSPPTGQGDTYEQYF,TGTGCCAGCTCACCTCCCACTGGACAGGGGGATACCTACGAGCAGTACTTC
TRBJ2-1,15,TRBV12-5,TRBD1,-,CASGSGQGAYDEQFF,TGTGCTAGTGGTTCAGGACAGGGGGCTTACGATGAGCAGTTCTTC
TRBJ2-4,16,TRBV21-1,-,-,CASSKEGGRAKNIQYF,TGTGCCAGCAGCAAAGAAGGGGGTAGGGCCAAAAACATTCAGTACTTC
TRBJ2-2,14,TRBV7-3,TRBD1,-,CASSRDSNTGELFF,TGTGCCAGCAGTCGGGACAGCAATACCGGGGAGCTGTTTTTT